The source of this T cell receptor (beta chain) is a study of T-cell reconstitution after alpha-beta-depleted transplantation in children. During its preparation, the TCRbeta library received unique molecular identifiers. From the PCR reads, TCRdb called clonotypes with MiXCR, one entry per CDR3 protein. The sample includes fewer than 350,000 distinct CDR3 sequences, about 9.4% seen only once; the top ten take around 7.6%. Germline V gene data show CDR1 as MDHEN and CDR2 as SYDVKM. The CDR3 spans 15 residues. V lost 5 bases to trimming and J lost 4 bases; unmatched junction nucleotides: 4. This clonotype appeared many times.

This TCR derives from a boy under two years old with acute myeloid leukemia, due to receive a stem cell transplant. Sample: PBMCs, taken before TCRalphabeta/CD19-depleted stem cell transplant. This sequence joins TRBV28 and TRBJ2-2; TRBD1 agrees at 10 bases. Written as DNA, the CDR3 is TGTGCCAGCAGTCATCGGACAGGGGGCACCGGGGAGCTGTTTTTT. This encodes CASSHRTGGTGELFF.